This TCR beta chain comes out of a study of blood T cell repertoires in COVID-19. The study recruited people aged about 18 to 95 years across some 23 US areas. Resolution of symptoms, clearance, or two negative PCRs was present in recovered Cohort 3 donors. The authors' processing: Counts of nucleated cells, estimated from reference gene primer amplification, were obtained. Sequenced by immunoSEQ multiplex PCR; TCRdb stores in-frame clones only, minus some. That table supplies the V and J calls and clone size; D and trimming were determined from the DNA. The sample lists 300,000 to 450,000 clones; 85% to 90% were seen once. CDR3 length: 16 residues. The V segment lost 2 bases and the J segment 7 bases; nucleotides outside the gene matches: 7. Germline CDR1 reads MNHEY; CDR2 reads SMNVEV (reference sequence).

This sequence joins TRBV27 and TRBJ1-6; 8 bases are shared with TRBD1. The specimen was PBMCs or T cells enriched from blood (not recorded which). The sequence derives from a young man who had recovered from COVID-19. The CDR3 DNA reads as TGTGCCAGCAGTTTAGGGTCAGGGGACAGGAATTCACCCCTCCACTTT. Translated: CASSLGSGDRNSPLHF.